This T cell receptor beta chain was found in a study of T-cell memory formation after mild COVID-19. Overall study context: Each donor largely had its own TCR clusters.

Germline CDR1 reads SGHNT; CDR2 reads YENEEA. Trimming removed 0 bases at V and 9 bases at J, with 9 bases between. The CDR3 is made up of 13 amino acids. Study-level findings and limits: Contracting CD4+ clones lay largely in CM and EM, with CD8+ ones residing in EMRA. Clones shrinking from day 15 to 85 showed even CD4/CD8 mixes; later expanders tilted CD4+.

Note on this clonotype: As yet, its antigen is unknown.

One entry per CDR3 protein results from TCRdb running MiXCR on the 5' RACE reads. The sample has about 190,000 distinct CDR3 sequences, around 20% seen once. This TCR came from an adult woman who had mild COVID-19 (a few samples of this study predate the infection). Cell type and time point are not known. The sequencing input was PBMCs or a T cell subset sorted from them (not recorded which). The chain recombines TRBV11-3 with TRBJ2-1; D not certain. CDR3 sequence (DNA): TGTGCCAGCAGCTTAGAAAGCCTCGGTGAGCAGTTCTTC. Translated: CASSLESLGEQFF.